These T cell receptor beta chains were read from a single sample in a study of Graves' ophthalmopathy and Graves' hyperthyroidism. MiXCR, run by TCRdb on the multiplex PCR reads, gives a single entry per CDR3 protein. The table shows 300,000 or so distinct CDR3 sequences, with about 17% occurring only once. Source material: peripheral blood. The receptor set was obtained from an adult man with Graves' ophthalmopathy. Each CDR3 is given with its conserved first and last residue. D genes are given only for firm matches. Clone size is shown for a subset of rows, as once, few, many or a class of expanded clone.

D gene	CDR3 length	V gene	J gene	clone size	CDR3 protein	CDR3 DNA
.	14	TRBV29-1	TRBJ2-5	few	CSVDGWERGETQYF	TGCAGCGTTGATGGGTGGGAACGGGGGGAGACCCAGTACTTC
.	13	TRBV7-9	TRBJ2-6	many	CASSQRRGNVLTF	TGTGCCAGCAGCCAACGTAGGGGCAACGTCCTGACTTTC
.	14	TRBV11-2	TRBJ2-7	many	CASSLDPAGDEQYF	TGTGCCAGCAGCTTAGATCCGGCCGGAGACGAGCAGTACTTC
.	15	TRBV5-8	TRBJ1-5	many	CASSTRVYGNQPQHF	TGTGCCAGCAGCACCAGGGTTTACGGCAATCAGCCCCAGCATTTT
.	17	TRBV4-3	TRBJ2-2	many	CASSQEGAGSNTGELFF	TGCGCCAGCAGCCAAGAGGGGGCAGGTTCGAACACCGGGGAGCTGTTTTTT
.	14	TRBV28	TRBJ1-1	many	CASSEGTMNTEAFF	TGTGCCAGCAGTGAAGGGACCATGAACACTGAAGCTTTCTTT
TRBD1	16	TRBV12-3/TRBV12-4	TRBJ1-3	many	CASSFQGAAGGNTIYF	TGTGCCAGCAGTTTCCAGGGGGCTGCGGGCGGAAACACCATATATTTT
.	12	TRBV2	TRBJ1-2	many	CASTVEIGGYTF	TGTGCCAGCACTGTGGAGATCGGTGGCTACACCTTC
TRBD2	18	TRBV11-2	TRBJ2-5	.	CASTLGGTSGLAQETQYF	TGTGCCAGCACTCTGGGGGGGACTAGCGGCCTAGCTCAAGAGACCCAGTACTTC
.	14	TRBV5-1	TRBJ1-1	many	CASSARTDETEAFF	TGCGCCAGCAGCGCCCGGACAGACGAAACTGAAGCTTTCTTT
.	13	TRBV2	TRBJ1-6	many	CASSVEVNSPLHF	TGTGCCAGCAGTGTAGAGGTGAATTCACCCCTCCACTTT
.	13	TRBV6-1	TRBJ1-5	.	CASLGALGQPQHF	TGTGCCAGCTTGGGGGCTCTCGGTCAGCCCCAGCATTTT